This T cell receptor beta chain was recovered during a study of OX40 agonist ivuxolimab in advanced cancers. Repertoires were generated with immunoSEQ multiplex PCR, while TCRdb's copy carries only in-frame clones and drops some. This table has approximately 28,000 clones, approximately 91% appearing once. CDR1 MGHRA and CDR2 YSYEKL come from the germline V gene. Trimming pared 1 base from V and 1 base from J, leaving 7 bases between. The CDR3 spans 14 residues. Study conclusions and caveats: Dose levels from 0.1 to 3.0 mg/kg saw CD4+ and CD8+ blood T cells expand clonally by week 6.

This clone was seen once. Its specificity is not known. The V and J genes are TRBV4-1 and TRBJ1-1; D is uncertain. The receptor was isolated from an adult with an advanced solid tumor such as melanoma, head and neck, liver or kidney cancer. Sequencing used CD4+ or CD8+ T cells sorted from blood, obtained in a trial of the OX40 agonist ivuxolimab. The CDR3 loop reads CASSQVLTNTEAFF. DNA of the CDR3: TGCGCCAGCAGCCAAGTGCTGACGAACACTGAAGCTTTCTTT.